What follows are 8 T cell receptor beta chains derived from one specimen sequenced in a study of T cell repertoires in cytomegalovirus infection. From the reads, TCRdb called clonotypes with MiXCR, one entry per CDR3 protein. This sample has under 350,000 distinct CDR3 sequences, with 8% to 10% found just once. The sequenced material came from PBMCs. The receptors originated from a human donor in good health (CMV status not recorded). Some clones in this sample may be carry-over from other donors' samples.

This clonotype was picked up a small number of times. The chain combines TRBV6-2 or TRBV6-3 with TRBJ2-3; no definite D call. This CDR3 comprises 14 residues. V was cut by 6 bases and J by 9 bases, with 19 bases left in between. Germline V gives CDR1 MNHEY, CDR2 SVGEGT. CDR3 in DNA: TGTGCCAGCAGCTCCGGAACGGCCCACATAACGCAGTATTTT. Translating it yields CASSSGTAHITQYF.

With respect to this clonotype: It may be a read error: a sequence one base away is much more abundant. The chain recombines TRBV7-2 with TRBJ2-5, with D hard to call. CDR3 length equals 14 residues. From germline, CDR1 is SGHTA and CDR2 FQGNSA. Deletions cut 2 bases from V and 2 bases from J, with 9 bases between. As DNA, the CDR3 is TGTGCCAGCAGCTTACCACCCGCGCAAGAGACCCAGTACTTC. Its protein product is CASSLPPAQETQYF. Combining the CDR3 with reference TRBV7-2 and TRBJ2-5 gives the whole variable domain GAGVSQSPSNKVTEKGKDVELRCDPISGHTALYWYRQSLGQGLEFLIYFQGNSAPDKSGLPSDRFSAERTGGSVSTLTIQRTQQEDSAVYLCASSLPPAQETQYFGPGTRLLVL.

This clonotype occurred many times. The rearrangement links TRBV7-2 to TRBJ1-2; D is uncertain. Trimming left V 0 bases short and J 0 bases short, with 5 bases between. CDR1 is SGHTA, CDR2 FQGNSA, per germline. The CDR3 runs 14 residues. The CDR3 coding sequence is TGTGCCAGCAGCTTAGCCTCGACTAACTATGGCTACACCTTC. It translates to CASSLASTNYGYTF. Based on the CDR3 plus reference TRBV7-2 and TRBJ1-2, the full variable domain is GAGVSQSPSNKVTEKGKDVELRCDPISGHTALYWYRQSLGQGLEFLIYFQGNSAPDKSGLPSDRFSAERTGGSVSTLTIQRTQQEDSAVYLCASSLASTNYGYTFGSGTRLTVV.

This chain uses TRBV28 with TRBJ2-7, with 13 bases that match TRBD2. J lost 1 base, V lost 4 bases, and 10 bases had no gene match. The germline gives CDR1 MDHEN, CDR2 SYDVKM. CDR3 length: 18 residues. CDR3 sequence: CASSSKWTSGSGSYEQYF. DNA of the CDR3: TGTGCCAGCAGTTCCAAATGGACTAGCGGGAGCGGGTCCTACGAGCAGTACTTC.

This clonotype was found many times. V and J are TRBV11-1 and TRBJ2-5; D not resolved. The germline V and J ends were trimmed by 4 bases and 2 bases, with 17 bases remaining between them. The V gene's germline CDR1 is SGHAT and CDR2 FQDESV (reference sequence). The CDR3 totals 16 residues. The CDR3 region has the DNA TGTGCCAGCAGCTCGGTCTTGGCGGCTAGGCAAGAGACCCAGTACTTC. Translating it yields CASSSVLAARQETQYF.

At least ten counts were recorded for this clonotype. The genes are TRBV7-9 and TRBJ2-4, with 9 bases that match TRBD2. CDR1 is SEHNR, CDR2 FQNEAQ, per germline (reference sequence). Germline trimming cut 5 bases from V and 0 bases from J; bases unmatched to any gene: 11. CDR3 length: 18 residues. The CDR3 region is CASSQWVAGAVAKNIQYF. The CDR3 DNA follows: TGTGCCAGCAGCCAATGGGTAGCGGGAGCCGTAGCCAAAAACATTCAGTACTTC.

This clonotype was seen ten or more times. V is TRBV7-9 and J is TRBJ1-1; the D gene is possibly TRBD1 (5 bases). Trimming took 5 bases from V and 1 from J, leaving 14 bases between them. The CDR3 totals 15 residues. The V gene's germline CDR1 is SEHNR and CDR2 FQNEAQ (reference sequence). The CDR3 sequence is CASSQKWGENTEAFF. The CDR3 DNA reads as TGTGCCAGCAGCCAGAAATGGGGGGAGAACACTGAAGCTTTCTTT. Based on the CDR3 plus reference TRBV7-9 and TRBJ1-1, the full variable domain is DTGVSQNPRHKITKRGQNVTFRCDPISEHNRLYWYRQTLGQGPEFLTYFQNEAQLEKSRLLSDRFSAERPKGSFSTLEIQRTEQGDSAMYLCASSQKWGENTEAFFGQGTRLTVV.

There are many counts of this clonotype. This chain joins TRBV19 and TRBJ1-4; 7 bases line up with TRBD1. This CDR3 spans 14 amino acids. Germline V gene data show CDR1 as LNHDA and CDR2 as SQIVND (reference sequence). V was clipped by 3 bases and J by 4 bases; unmatched bases: 2. In DNA form, the CDR3 reads TGTGCCAGTAGTATGACAGGGCTTAATGAAAAACTGTTTTTT. The encoded protein is CASSMTGLNEKLFF.